The T cell receptor beta chain described here comes from a study of blood T cell repertoires in COVID-19. Study information: Samples came from the United States, Italy and Spain, spanning acute and convalescent COVID-19. The analysed material was cDNA or gDNA that came from T cells, B-cell-depleted T cells, or PBMCs.

Under the authors' procedure: The authors estimated nucleated cell counts from reference gene primer amplification. Libraries were prepared by immunoSEQ multiplex PCR; TCRdb keeps only in-frame clonotypes and omits some of them. That table supplies the V and J calls and clone size; D and trimming were determined from the DNA. The sample lists fewer than 130,000 clones; approximately 90% were seen once. This CDR3 region has 13 residues. The V gene's germline CDR1 is KGHDR and CDR2 SFDVKD. Trimming removed 1 base at V and 4 bases at J, with 5 bases between. This receptor was taken from a human donor in a cohort sampled during active COVID-19. The V and J genes are TRBV24-1 and TRBJ2-3; D not certain. Sample: peripheral blood. Here the CDR3 DNA reads TGTGCCACCAGTGATTTATCTTCAGATACGCAGTATTTT. Its translation: CATSDLSSDTQYF.